The 5 T cell receptor beta chains reported below all come from one sample, sequenced in a study of cytomegalovirus exposure and HLA in healthy donors (dated by TCRdb to about 2017). Library construction relied on the immunoSEQ multiplex PCR assay. For the multiplex PCR, a mixture combining 60 forward primers for TCR Vbeta segments and 13 reverse primers for TCR Jbeta segments was used. TCRdb retrieved this table from immuneACCESS and kept in-frame rearrangements only. Not all clones are present; in checked studies, unresolved V genes account for under half, and no reason is known for the remainder. The sample records some 98,000 clones, roughly four fifths of which are singletons. Under 4% of the sample is taken by the ten largest. Sequenced input: PBMCs. The receptors come from a female donor in good health and CMV-seropositive.

The V and J genes are TRBV10-3 and TRBJ1-1; D is perhaps TRBD1 (5 bases). Trimming left V 2 bases short and J 4 bases short, with 17 bases between. The CDR3 has 16 residues. The V gene's germline CDR1 is ENHRY and CDR2 SYGVKD. The CDR3 DNA reads as TGTGCCATCAGTGAGGCAGGGTTGGGGGGATCCACTGAAGCTTTCTTT. This codes for CAISEAGLGGSTEAFF.

The genes are TRBV19 and TRBJ2-5, with 8 bases matching TRBD2. J was trimmed by 3 bases and V by 1 base; bases with no gene match: 1. Germline assignment: CDR1 LNHDA and CDR2 SQIVND (reference sequence). This CDR3 is built from 14 residues. CDR3 DNA: TGTGCCAGTAGTATAGGTAGCGGGGAAGAGACCCAGTACTTC. Protein sequence: CASSIGSGEETQYF.

J is TRBJ2-1 and V is TRBV5-1; weak D call: TRBD1 (6 bases). This CDR3 spans 15 amino acids. V dropped 2 bases and J dropped 6 bases, with 15 bases sitting between them. Germline V gives CDR1 SGHRS, CDR2 YFSETQ. The chain's CDR3 is CASSFTGSPINEQFF. CDR3 DNA: TGCGCCAGCAGCTTTACAGGGTCACCCATCAATGAGCAGTTCTTC.

This clone came up once. V gene TRBV28 combines with J gene TRBJ2-7, with TRBD2 matching over 9 bases. The germline V gene encodes CDR1 MDHEN and CDR2 SYDVKM. CDR3 length equals 15 residues. V lost 4 bases and J lost 6; bases outside the gene matches: 10. The CDR3 protein is CASSYSGTSRSEQYF. In DNA, the CDR3 is TGTGCCAGCAGTTACTCCGGGACTAGCCGCTCCGAGCAGTACTTC.

This clone was seen just once. Here the CDR3 DNA reads TGTGCCAGCAGCCCCCGGACAGGCGGAACTGAAGCTTTCTTT. The encoded protein is CASSPRTGGTEAFF. J is TRBJ1-1 and V is TRBV6-6, with 7 bases identical to TRBD1. With 6 bases clipped from V and 5 bases from J, the junction kept 9 bases outside the gene matches. CDR1 MNHNY and CDR2 SVGAGI come from the germline V gene (reference sequence). The CDR3 is 14 residues long.